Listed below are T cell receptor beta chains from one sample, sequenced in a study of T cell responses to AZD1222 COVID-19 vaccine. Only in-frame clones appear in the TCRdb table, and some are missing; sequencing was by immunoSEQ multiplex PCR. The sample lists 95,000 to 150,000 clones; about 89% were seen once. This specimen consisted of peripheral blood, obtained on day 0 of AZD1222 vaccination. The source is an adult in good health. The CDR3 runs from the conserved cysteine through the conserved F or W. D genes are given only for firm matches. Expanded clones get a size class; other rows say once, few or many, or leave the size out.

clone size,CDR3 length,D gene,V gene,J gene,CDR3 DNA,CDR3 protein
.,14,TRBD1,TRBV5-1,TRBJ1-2,TGCGCCAGCCGTAATTCAGGGGGCAACTATGGCTACACCTTC,CASRNSGGNYGYTF
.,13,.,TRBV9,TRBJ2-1,TGTGCCAGCAGCGTAGGTACTCGGGATGAGCAGTTCTTC,CASSVGTRDEQFF
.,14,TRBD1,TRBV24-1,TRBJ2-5,TGTGCCACCAGCCCGGGACAGATTCAAGAGACCCAGTACTTC,CATSPGQIQETQYF
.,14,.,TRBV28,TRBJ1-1,TGTGCCAGCAGTCCCACCCGACGGAACACTGAAGCTTTCTTT,CASSPTRRNTEAFF
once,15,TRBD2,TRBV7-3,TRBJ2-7,TGTGCCAGCAGCTTAACTAGCGGGGCTTACTACGAGCAGTACTTC,CASSLTSGAYYEQYF
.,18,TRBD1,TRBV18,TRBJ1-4,TGTGCCAGCTCACCACCGGACAGGGTCCTTACAACTAATGAAAAACTGTTTTTT,CASSPPDRVLTTNEKLFF
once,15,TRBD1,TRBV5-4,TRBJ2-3,TGTGCCAGCAGCTTAGGACAGGGGGCAACAGATACGCAGTATTTT,CASSLGQGATDTQYF
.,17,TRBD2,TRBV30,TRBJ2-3,TGTGCCTGGAGTCAGGGCTCCGGGACTAGGCTAACAGATACGCAGTATTTT,CAWSQGSGTRLTDTQYF
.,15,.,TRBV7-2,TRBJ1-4,TGTGCCAGCAGCTTAATGGGGGGTAATAGGGAAAAACTGTTTTTT,CASSLMGGNREKLFF
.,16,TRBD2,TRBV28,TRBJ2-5,TGTGCCAGCAGTATCGGGACTAGCGGGAGGCAAGAGACCCAGTACTTC,CASSIGTSGRQETQYF
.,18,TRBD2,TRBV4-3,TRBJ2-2,TGCGCCAGCAGCCAAGATAGTCTAGCGGGAGATCAACCCGGGGAGCTGTTTTTT,CASSQDSLAGDQPGELFF
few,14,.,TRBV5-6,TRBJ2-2,TGTGCCAGCAGCTTGGCGGGACATACCGGGGAGCTGTTTTTT,CASSLAGHTGELFF
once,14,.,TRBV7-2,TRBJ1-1,TGTGCCAGCAGCTTTACAGGCTCGAACACTGAAGCTTTCTTT,CASSFTGSNTEAFF
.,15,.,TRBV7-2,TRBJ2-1,TGTGCCAGCAGCTTAGCGGGATCCTCCTACAATGAGCAGTTCTTC,CASSLAGSSYNEQFF
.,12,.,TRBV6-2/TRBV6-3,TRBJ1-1,TGTGCCAGCAGTTACAGGAACACTGAAGCTTTCTTT,CASSYRNTEAFF
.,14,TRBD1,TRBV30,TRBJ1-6,TGTGCCTGGGCTTGGGACAGGGTGAATTCACCCCTCCACTTT,CAWAWDRVNSPLHF
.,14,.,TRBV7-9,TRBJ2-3,TGTGCCAGCAGCTTAGGGGATTTAACAGATACGCAGTATTTT,CASSLGDLTDTQYF
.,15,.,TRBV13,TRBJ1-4,TGTGCCAGCAACATAAAGGGAGCAGCTAATGAAAAACTGTTTTTT,CASNIKGAANEKLFF
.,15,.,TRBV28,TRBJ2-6,TGTGCCAGCACCAGTTTAGGCTCCGGGGCCAACGTCCTGACTTTC,CASTSLGSGANVLTF
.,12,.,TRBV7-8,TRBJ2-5,TGTGCCAGCAGCTTAGCCGGAGAGACCCAGTACTTC,CASSLAGETQYF
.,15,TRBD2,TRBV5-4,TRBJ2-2,TGTGCCAGCAGCTCACTAGCGGGGGCCACCGGGGAGCTGTTTTTT,CASSSLAGATGELFF
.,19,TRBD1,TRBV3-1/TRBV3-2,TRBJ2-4,TGTGCCAGCAGCCCACAGAGGGGAATAACCGGGACAGGGATAAACATTCAGTACTTC,CASSPQRGITGTGINIQYF
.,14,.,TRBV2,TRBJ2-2,TGTGCCTCCTCGAGGGGGGGCCTTAGCGGGGAGCTGTTTTTT,CASSRGGLSGELFF
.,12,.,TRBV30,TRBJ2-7,TGTGCCTGGAGTCAGGGCTCCTACGAGCAGTACTTC,CAWSQGSYEQYF
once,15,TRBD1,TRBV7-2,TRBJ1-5,TGTGCCAGCAGCCAAGGGGCAGGGGGTGGGCAGCCCCAGCATTTT,CASSQGAGGGQPQHF
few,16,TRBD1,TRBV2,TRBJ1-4,TGTGCCAGCAGGTCCTACCCGGGACAGGGCAAGGAAAAACTGTTTTTT,CASRSYPGQGKEKLFF